This TCR beta chain comes out of a study of long-term antiretroviral therapy in people with HIV. The study, taken as a whole, reports: Information on adherence to ART, viral resistance or therapy changes was unavailable. Although diversity increased after ART, it remained lower than in transplant donor controls.

This was the immunoSEQ v3.0 assay at survey level. Sequencing set out to capture roughly 40,000-50,000 T-cell genomes per sample. Only in-frame clones appear in the TCRdb table, and some are missing; sequencing was by immunoSEQ multiplex PCR. The sample has approximately 10,000 clones; 60% to 75% are singletons. V shed 0 bases and J shed 3 bases, with 14 bases lying between them. CDR1 is LGHNA and CDR2 is YSLEER in the germline V gene. The CDR3 consists of 17 residues. This clone was counted once. The antigen remains undetermined. In the United States, treatment was given to all participants with HIV. This chain connects TRBV4-3 to TRBJ2-2, with D perhaps TRBD1 (5 bases). The sample consisted of unsorted PBMCs, taken 3 to 3.3 years before starting antiretroviral therapy. The source of this sequence is a man in his forties with HIV. The CDR3 nucleotides are TGCGCCAGCAGCCAAGATGGGTTACAGGCGTACACCGGGGAGCTGTTTTTT. Its protein is CASSQDGLQAYTGELFF.